The next 23 T cell receptor beta chains were all read from a single sample in a study of PD-1 blockade in mismatch repair-deficient tumors. Some clones are missing from TCRdb's copy, which holds only in-frame ones; the method was immunoSEQ multiplex PCR. The table lists approximately 37,000 clones, 70% to 90% of them singletons. Sequences were derived from peripheral blood, sampled about 76 weeks after starting pembrolizumab. These receptors came from an adult with mismatch repair-deficient cancer.

V gene TRBV12-5 combines with J gene TRBJ1-5, with 8 bases aligning to TRBD1. Trimming cost V 2 bases and J 4 bases; bases outside gene matches: 4. The germline gives CDR1 LGHNT, CDR2 FRNRAP. CDR3 length equals 15 residues. The CDR3 loop is CASGLTRTGNQPQHF. DNA for the CDR3: TGTGCTAGTGGTTTGACCCGGACAGGGAATCAGCCCCAGCATTTT.

The chain employs TRBV2 and TRBJ1-2; D might be TRBD1 (5 bases). The CDR3 is made up of 14 amino acids. Between the trimmed V and J ends, which lost 3 bases and 4 bases, there was a span of 12 bases. Germline V CDR1 and CDR2: SNHLY, FYNNEI. The CDR3 DNA sequence: TGTGCCAGCAGTGATTTGACAGCAGTCTATGGCTACACCTTC. Protein sequence: CASSDLTAVYGYTF. The full variable domain, with the rest looked up from reference TRBV2 and TRBJ1-2, is EPEVTQTPSHQVTQMGQEVILRCVPISNHLYFYWYRQILGQKVEFLVSFYNNEISEKSEIFDDQFSVERPDGSNFTLKIRSTKLEDSAMYFCASSDLTAVYGYTFGSGTRLTVV.

The chain links TRBV12-5 to TRBJ2-7; TRBD1 aligns across 8 bases. In germline, CDR1 is LGHNT, CDR2 FRNRAP. V gave up 2 bases and J gave up 6 bases; unmatched junction bases: 9. The CDR3 covers 15 residues. In DNA, the CDR3 is TGTGCTAGTGGTTTGACCCAGGGGGCCAACTGCGAGCAGTACTTC. Protein: CASGLTQGANCEQYF.

The chain joins TRBV27 to TRBJ1-5; D is perhaps TRBD1 (6 bases). CDR1 MNHEY and CDR2 SMNVEV come from the germline V gene (reference sequence). This CDR3 contains 15 residues. Trimming removed 2 bases from V and 3 bases from J, with 11 bases in between. In DNA, the CDR3 is TGTGCCAGCAGTTTAATTCAGGGGTCCAATCAGCCCCAGCATTTT. Translation gives CASSLIQGSNQPQHF.

The V and J genes are TRBV11-3 and TRBJ2-1, with D possibly TRBD1 on 6 matching bases. Germline CDR1 SGHNT, CDR2 YENEEA. This CDR3 comprises 14 residues. Between the trimmed V and J ends, which lost 5 bases and 3 bases, there was a span of 11 bases. The CDR3 here is CASSPQGFYNEQFF. The CDR3 DNA is TGTGCCAGCAGCCCACAGGGCTTCTACAATGAGCAGTTCTTC.

DNA of the CDR3: TGCGCCAGCAGCCAAGGCCAGGACAGGGGCACAGATACGCAGTATTTT. It translates to CASSQGQDRGTDTQYF. The chain is built from TRBV4-3 and TRBJ2-3; the match to TRBD1 covers 8 bases. CDR3 size: 16 residues. The germline V gene has CDR1 LGHNA and CDR2 YSLEER. J was trimmed by 1 base and V by 1 base; bases with no gene match: 4.

CDR3 sequence: CASSQAYAGETQYF. The CDR3, as DNA: TGCGCCAGCAGCCAAGCATATGCGGGAGAGACCCAGTACTTC. This chain connects TRBV4-3 to TRBJ2-5, with D possibly being TRBD2 (5 bases). Deletions cut 1 base from V and 4 bases from J, with 10 bases between. Per the germline V gene, CDR1 is LGHNA and CDR2 is YSLEER. The CDR3 covers 14 residues.

The chain has TRBV7-6 and TRBJ1-5; no definite D call. Trimming pared 2 bases from V and 3 bases from J, leaving 5 bases between. CDR1 is SGHVS, CDR2 FNYEAQ, per germline. The CDR3 loop spans 13 amino acids. The CDR3 is CASSLSDNQPQHF. The DNA of the CDR3 is TGTGCCAGCAGCTTAAGCGACAATCAGCCCCAGCATTTT.

The chain has TRBV6-5 and TRBJ2-7, with a possible D match to TRBD1 (5 bases). This CDR3 contains 15 residues. V dropped 2 bases and J dropped 0 bases, with 11 bases sitting between them. Germline loops: CDR1 MNHEY, CDR2 SVGAGI. The CDR3 DNA reads as TGTGCCAGCAGTTACGGGCAGGACAACTCCTACGAGCAGTACTTC. Protein product: CASSYGQDNSYEQYF.

The genes are TRBV6-1 and TRBJ2-7; 13 nucleotides match TRBD2. Germline V lookup: CDR1 MNHNS, CDR2 SASEGT. V lost 4 bases to trimming and J lost 5 bases; unmatched junction nucleotides: 8. The CDR3 runs 16 residues. The CDR3 sequence is CASSVIGLAGVHEQYF. DNA of the CDR3: TGTGCCAGCAGTGTTATAGGACTAGCGGGAGTCCACGAGCAGTACTTC.

This clone was observed a handful of times. The chain combines TRBV4-1 with TRBJ1-1; D remains unclear. There are 13 residues in the CDR3. Trimming pared 0 bases from V and 7 bases from J, leaving 9 bases between. Germline V CDR1 and CDR2: MGHRA, YSYEKL. The CDR3 loop reads CASSQDLRSEAFF. In DNA form, the CDR3 reads TGCGCCAGCAGCCAAGATCTACGCAGTGAAGCTTTCTTT.

V and J are TRBV28 and TRBJ2-7, with 8 bases matching TRBD2. The germline CDR1 and CDR2 sequences are MDHEN and SYDVKM. CDR3 length equals 14 residues. V dropped 6 bases and J dropped 2; count of bases not matched to a gene: 6. The CDR3 region has the DNA TGTGCCAGCAGGCCAGCGGGAGCGGCCTACGAGCAGTACTTC. As protein: CASRPAGAAYEQYF.

The rearrangement links TRBV19 to TRBJ2-7, with 9 bases that match TRBD1. The germline gives CDR1 LNHDA, CDR2 SQIVND (reference sequence). CDR3 length: 13 residues. J was trimmed by 5 bases and V by 7 bases; bases with no gene match: 6. CDR3 nucleotide sequence: TGTGCCAGTAACCCGGGACAGGGAGACGAGCAGTACTTC. Translated, it gives CASNPGQGDEQYF. Supplemented by reference TRBV19 and TRBJ2-7, the full variable domain reads DGGITQSPKYLFRKEGQNVTLSCEQNLNHDAMYWYRQDPGQGLRLIYYSQIVNDFQKGDIAEGYSVSREKKESFPLTVTSAQKNPTAFYLCASNPGQGDEQYFGPGTRLTVT.

The chain is built from TRBV6-1 and TRBJ2-7; the match to TRBD2 covers 8 bases. V trimming: 7 bases; J trimming: 0 bases; junction bases outside the gene matches: 5. Looked up from germline, CDR1 is MNHNS and CDR2 is SASEGT. The CDR3 extends over 14 amino acids. In DNA form, the CDR3 reads TGTGCCAGCACCAGCGGGAGAAGCTCCTACGAGCAGTACTTC. The encoded protein is CASTSGRSSYEQYF.

The chain uses TRBV11-1 and TRBJ2-1; 8 nucleotides align to TRBD2. V was pared by 5 bases and J by 4 bases, with 4 bases of the junction left unmatched. The CDR3 has 14 amino acids. Germline V gives CDR1 SGHAT, CDR2 FQDESV (reference sequence). The CDR3 spells CASSRTSSYNEQFF. Here the CDR3 DNA reads TGTGCCAGCAGCCGGACTAGCTCTTACAATGAGCAGTTCTTC.

This chain connects TRBV9 to TRBJ1-1; D unresolved. V dropped 4 bases and J dropped 7 bases, with 14 bases sitting between them. CDR1 SGDLS and CDR2 YYNGEE come from the germline V gene. CDR3 length: 13 residues. CDR3 DNA: TGTGCCAGCAGCTCCCGGACTGTGGGTGAAGCTTTCTTT. Its protein is CASSSRTVGEAFF.

This clone was picked up one time. The J gene is TRBJ2-7, the V gene TRBV10-3; D is unclear. The V gene lost 4 bases and the J gene lost 2 bases, with 6 bases spanning the gap. Looked up from germline, CDR1 is ENHRY and CDR2 is SYGVKD. There are 12 residues in the CDR3. The CDR3 nucleotides are TGTGCCATCAGTGGGTCGGCCTACGAGCAGTACTTC. It is translated as CAISGSAYEQYF.

This chain joins TRBV5-4 and TRBJ1-1; the D gene is possibly TRBD1 (5 bases). The ends were cut back, 0 bases at V and 4 bases at J, with 19 bases in the middle. CDR1 is SGHNT, CDR2 YYREEE, per germline (reference sequence). This CDR3 spans 17 amino acids. CDR3 amino acids: CASSLGRDALGGTEAFF. The DNA of the CDR3 is TGTGCCAGCAGCTTGGGGAGGGATGCCTTGGGGGGCACTGAAGCTTTCTTT.

The rearrangement uses TRBV4-1 and TRBJ2-3, with D possibly TRBD2 on 7 matching bases. Germline V gene data show CDR1 as MGHRA and CDR2 as YSYEKL. The length of the CDR3 is 16 residues. Trimming shortened V by 4 bases and J by 4 bases, and 18 bases separated the two germline ends. CDR3 DNA sequence: TGCGCCAGCAGCCGAGGGGGGGGCGGGAGAGCAGATACGCAGTATTTT. Translation: CASSRGGGGRADTQYF.

The genes are TRBV15 and TRBJ1-5; perhaps TRBD1 as D (5 bases). Trimming pared 7 bases from V and 1 base from J, leaving 14 bases between. The V gene's germline CDR1 is LNHNV and CDR2 YYDKDF (reference sequence). CDR3 length equals 15 residues. CDR3 sequence reads: CATIQSGGSNQPQHF. CDR3 in DNA: TGTGCCACCATCCAATCCGGGGGAAGCAATCAGCCCCAGCATTTT.

V usage is TRBV19 and J usage is TRBJ2-7, with 12 bases lining up with TRBD1. The CDR3 has 14 amino acids. CDR1 is LNHDA, CDR2 SQIVND, per germline (reference sequence). V trimming: 4 bases; J trimming: 8 bases; junction bases outside the gene matches: 6. The CDR3 DNA reads as TGTGCCAGTAGTACGGGACAGGGGGCGATGAAGCAGTACTTC. Protein product: CASSTGQGAMKQYF.

The J gene is TRBJ2-1, the V gene TRBV6-6; D unclear. CDR3 length equals 13 residues. CDR1 is MNHNY, CDR2 SVGAGI, per germline (reference sequence). With 0 bases removed from V and 6 bases from J, the gap between germline ends came to 6 bases. The CDR3 here is CASSYSGSNEQFF. Here the CDR3 DNA reads TGTGCCAGCAGTTACTCGGGATCCAATGAGCAGTTCTTC.

This clone was seen a handful of times. The chain has TRBV27 and TRBJ1-5, with 9 bases matching TRBD1. The length of the CDR3 is 15 residues. CDR1 and CDR2 (germline): MNHEY, SMNVEV (reference sequence). Trimming cost V 2 bases and J 6 bases; bases outside gene matches: 5. The CDR3 reads CASSLVGQGTQPQHF. The CDR3 nucleotides read TGTGCCAGCAGTTTAGTCGGACAGGGGACTCAGCCCCAGCATTTT.